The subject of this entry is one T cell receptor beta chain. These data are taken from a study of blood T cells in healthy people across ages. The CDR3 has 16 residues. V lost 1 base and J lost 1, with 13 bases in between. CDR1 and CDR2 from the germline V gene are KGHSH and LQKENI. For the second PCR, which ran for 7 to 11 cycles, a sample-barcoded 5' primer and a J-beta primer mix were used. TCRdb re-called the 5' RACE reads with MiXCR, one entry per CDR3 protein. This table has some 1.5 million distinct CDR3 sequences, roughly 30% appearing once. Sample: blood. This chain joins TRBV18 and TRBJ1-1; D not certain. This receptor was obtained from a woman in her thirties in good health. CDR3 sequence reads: CASSPRFDRENTEAFF. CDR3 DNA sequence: TGTGCCAGCTCACCACGATTCGACCGAGAGAACACTGAAGCTTTCTTT. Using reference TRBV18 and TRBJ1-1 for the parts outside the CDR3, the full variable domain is NAGVMQNPRHLVRRRGQEARLRCSPMKGHSHVYWYRQLPEEGLKFMVYLQKENIIDESGMPKERFSAEFPKEGPSILRIQQVVRGDSAAYFCASSPRFDRENTEAFFGQGTRLTVV.